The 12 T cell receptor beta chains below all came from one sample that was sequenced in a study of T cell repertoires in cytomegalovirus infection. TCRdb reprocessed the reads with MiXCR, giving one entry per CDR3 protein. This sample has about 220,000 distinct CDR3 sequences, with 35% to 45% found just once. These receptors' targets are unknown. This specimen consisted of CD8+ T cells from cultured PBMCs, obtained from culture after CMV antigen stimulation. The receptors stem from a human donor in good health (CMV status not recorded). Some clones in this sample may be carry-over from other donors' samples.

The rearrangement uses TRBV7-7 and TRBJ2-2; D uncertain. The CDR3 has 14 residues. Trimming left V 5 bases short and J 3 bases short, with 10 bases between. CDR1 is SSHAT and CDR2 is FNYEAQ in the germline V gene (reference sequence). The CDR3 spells CASSLQSHTGELFF. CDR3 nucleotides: TGTGCCAGCAGCCTCCAATCCCACACCGGGGAGCTGTTTTTT. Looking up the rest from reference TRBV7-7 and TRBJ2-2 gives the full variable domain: GAGVSQSPRYKVTKRGQDVTLRCDPISSHATLYWYQQALGQGPEFLTYFNYEAQPDKSGLPSDRFSAERPEGSISTLTIQRTEQRDSAMYRCASSLQSHTGELFFGEGSRLTVL.

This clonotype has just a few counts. The CDR3 sequence: CASSRQGANQPQHF. As DNA, the CDR3 is TGTGCCAGCAGCCGGCAGGGGGCAAATCAGCCCCAGCATTTT. The genes are TRBV7-9 and TRBJ1-5; 8 bases are a match to TRBD1. Germline CDR1 SEHNR, CDR2 FQNEAQ (reference sequence). The CDR3 consists of 14 residues. V shed 5 bases and J 4 bases; nucleotides not matched to a gene: 4.

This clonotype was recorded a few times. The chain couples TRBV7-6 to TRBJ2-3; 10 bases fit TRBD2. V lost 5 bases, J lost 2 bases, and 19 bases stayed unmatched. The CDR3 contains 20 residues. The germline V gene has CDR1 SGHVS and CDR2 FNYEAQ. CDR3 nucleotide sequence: TGTGCCAGCAGCGTCAGGTCCTGGGCTAGCGGGGGATCGTTCACAGATACGCAGTATTTT. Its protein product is CASSVRSWASGGSFTDTQYF.

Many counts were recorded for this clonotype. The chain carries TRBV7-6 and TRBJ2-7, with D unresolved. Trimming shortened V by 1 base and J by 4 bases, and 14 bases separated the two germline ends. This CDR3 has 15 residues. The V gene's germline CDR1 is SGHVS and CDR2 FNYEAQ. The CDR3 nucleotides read TGTGCCAGCAGCTTAGAGGCAGGAGAATTATACGAGCAGTACTTC. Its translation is CASSLEAGELYEQYF.

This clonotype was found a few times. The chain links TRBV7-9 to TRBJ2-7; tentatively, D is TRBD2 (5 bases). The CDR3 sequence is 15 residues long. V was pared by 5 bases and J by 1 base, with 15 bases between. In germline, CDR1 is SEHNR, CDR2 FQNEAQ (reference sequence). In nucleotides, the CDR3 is TGTGCCAGCAGCGGCCCGGGGATTCTTTCCTACGAGCAGTACTTC. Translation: CASSGPGILSYEQYF.

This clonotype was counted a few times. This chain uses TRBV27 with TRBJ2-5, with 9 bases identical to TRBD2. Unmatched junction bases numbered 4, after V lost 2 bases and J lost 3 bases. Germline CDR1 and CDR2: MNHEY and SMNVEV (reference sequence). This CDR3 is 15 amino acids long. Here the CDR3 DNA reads TGTGCCAGCAGTTTAACTAGCGGGTCAAAAGAGACCCAGTACTTC. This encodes CASSLTSGSKETQYF.

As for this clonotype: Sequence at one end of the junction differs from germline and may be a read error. The CDR3 here is CASSLLLISTYNEPFF. The DNA of the CDR3 is TGTGCAAGCAGCTTGTTGTTAATATCCACCTACAATGAGCCGTTCTTC. This sequence joins TRBV7-3 and TRBJ2-1; no clear D. CDR1 is SGHTA, CDR2 FQGTGA, per germline. The CDR3 totals 16 residues.

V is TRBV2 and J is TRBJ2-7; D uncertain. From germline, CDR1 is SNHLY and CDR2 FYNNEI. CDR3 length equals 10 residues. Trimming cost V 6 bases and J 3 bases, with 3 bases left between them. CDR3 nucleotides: TGTGCCAGCAGCTTCTACGAGCAGTACTTC. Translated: CASSFYEQYF.

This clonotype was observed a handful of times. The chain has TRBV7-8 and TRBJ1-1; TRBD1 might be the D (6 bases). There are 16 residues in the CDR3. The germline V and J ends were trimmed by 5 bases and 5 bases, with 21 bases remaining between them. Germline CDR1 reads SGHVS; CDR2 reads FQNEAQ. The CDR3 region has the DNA TGTGCCAGCAGCCCCGCCGGGGGCCCGCGGGAGACTGAAGCTTTCTTT. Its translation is CASSPAGGPRETEAFF.

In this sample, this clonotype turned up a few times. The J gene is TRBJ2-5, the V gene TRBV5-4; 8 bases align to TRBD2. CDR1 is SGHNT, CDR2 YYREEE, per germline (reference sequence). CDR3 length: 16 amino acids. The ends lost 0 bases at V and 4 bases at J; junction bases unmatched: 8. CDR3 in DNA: TGTGCCAGCAGCTTGGAGCCTAGCGGGCAAATAGAGACCCAGTACTTC. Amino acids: CASSLEPSGQIETQYF.

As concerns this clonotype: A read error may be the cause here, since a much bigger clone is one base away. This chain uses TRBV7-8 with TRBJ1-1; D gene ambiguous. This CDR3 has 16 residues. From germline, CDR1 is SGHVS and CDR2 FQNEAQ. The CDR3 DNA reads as TGTGCCAGCAGCTTAAGGCACCCACCCCTGAACACTGTAGCTTTCTTT. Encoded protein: CASSLRHPPLNTVAFF.

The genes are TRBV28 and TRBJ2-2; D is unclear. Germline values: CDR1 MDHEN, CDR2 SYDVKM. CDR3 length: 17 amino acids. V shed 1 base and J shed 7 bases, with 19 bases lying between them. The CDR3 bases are TGTGCCAGCAGTTTATTGGGCCGAAGCCCCCCAGGCGGGGAGCTGTTTTTT. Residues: CASSLLGRSPPGGELFF. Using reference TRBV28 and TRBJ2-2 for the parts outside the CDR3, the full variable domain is DVKVTQSSRYLVKRTGEKVFLECVQDMDHENMFWYRQDPGLGLRLIYFSYDVKMKEKGDIPEGYSVSREKKERFSLILESASTNQTSMYLCASSLLGRSPPGGELFFGEGSRLTVL.